The 5 T cell receptor beta chains below come from one sample, sequenced in a study of breast tumors, draining lymph nodes, adjacent tissues. The lymph nodes were axillary draining lymph nodes from breast cancer patients. Each CDR3 protein is one row after TCRdb ran MiXCR on the multiplex PCR reads. The sample comprises some 150,000 distinct CDR3 sequences, 20% to 25% of which are singletons, and roughly 2.6% rests with the top ten. The sequencing input was axillary lymph node tissue. The source is a female donor with breast cancer. Some clones in this sample may be carry-over from other donors' samples.

Ten or more counts support this clonotype. The chain has TRBV2 and TRBJ1-2; a possible D gene is TRBD1 (5 bases). V was cut by 5 bases and J by 4 bases, with 14 bases left in between. Germline CDR1 and CDR2: SNHLY and FYNNEI. The CDR3 runs 14 residues. The CDR3 bases are TGTGCCAGCAGTTTGACGGCAAGGGGCTATGGCTACACCTTC. Encoded protein: CASSLTARGYGYTF.

This clonotype was picked up many times. The chain carries TRBV29-1 and TRBJ2-6, with a weak D call TRBD1 (6 bases). The CDR3 spans 14 residues. CDR1 is SQVTM, CDR2 ANQGSEA, per germline. V was pared by 7 bases and J by 1 base, with 11 bases between. The CDR3 DNA reads TGCAGCGCTAAAACAGGGTCTGGGGCCAACGTCCTGACTTTC. Translation: CSAKTGSGANVLTF.

This clonotype was seen repeatedly, ten times or more. The rearrangement joins TRBV10-1 to TRBJ2-1; TRBD2 matches at 10 bases. Germline trimming cut 3 bases from V and 7 bases from J; bases unmatched to any gene: 9. There are 16 residues in the CDR3. CDR1 and CDR2 from the germline V gene are WNHNN and SYGVQD (reference sequence). CDR3 in amino acids: CASSERLAGVLNEQFF. The CDR3, as DNA: TGCGCCAGCAGTGAACGGCTAGCGGGAGTGTTAAATGAGCAGTTCTTC.

In its sample, this clonotype was seen many times. The chain joins TRBV20-1 to TRBJ2-1; D gene ambiguous. V was cut by 1 base and J by 0 bases, with 4 bases left in between. Per germline, CDR1 DFQATT and CDR2 SNEGSKA (reference sequence). The CDR3 has 13 residues. The CDR3 loop reads CSARAGSYNEQFF. CDR3 sequence (DNA): TGCAGTGCTAGAGCGGGCTCCTACAATGAGCAGTTCTTC.

The sample holds many counts of this clonotype. V usage is TRBV30 and J usage is TRBJ2-2; TRBD2 matches at 11 bases. Germline V gene lookup returns CDR1 GTSNPN and CDR2 SVGIG (reference sequence). Trimming at V came to 6 bases and at J to 6 bases, leaving 3 bases not matched to a gene. The CDR3 runs to 13 residues. The CDR3 reads CACRTSGPGELFF. CDR3 in DNA: TGTGCCTGCCGGACTAGCGGGCCCGGGGAGCTGTTTTTT.